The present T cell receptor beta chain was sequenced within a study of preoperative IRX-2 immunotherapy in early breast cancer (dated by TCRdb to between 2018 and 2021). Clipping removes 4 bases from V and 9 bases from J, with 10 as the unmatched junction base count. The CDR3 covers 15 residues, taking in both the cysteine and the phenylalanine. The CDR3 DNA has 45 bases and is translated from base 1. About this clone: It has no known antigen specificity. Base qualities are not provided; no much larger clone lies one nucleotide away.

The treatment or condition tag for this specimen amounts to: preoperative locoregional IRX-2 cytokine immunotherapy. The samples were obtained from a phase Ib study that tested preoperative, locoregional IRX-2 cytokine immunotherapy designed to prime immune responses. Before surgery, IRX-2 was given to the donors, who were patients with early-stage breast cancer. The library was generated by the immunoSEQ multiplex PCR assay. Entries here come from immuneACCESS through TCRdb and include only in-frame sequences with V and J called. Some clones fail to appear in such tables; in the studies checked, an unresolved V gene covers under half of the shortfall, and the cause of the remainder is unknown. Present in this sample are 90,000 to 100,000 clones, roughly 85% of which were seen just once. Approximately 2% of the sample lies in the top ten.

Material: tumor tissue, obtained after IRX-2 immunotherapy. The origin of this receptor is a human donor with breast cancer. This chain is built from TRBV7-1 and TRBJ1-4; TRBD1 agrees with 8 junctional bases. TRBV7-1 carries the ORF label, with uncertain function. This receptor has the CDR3 CASSLALGQAQKLFF. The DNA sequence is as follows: TGTGCCAGCAGCTTAGCTTTGGGACAGGCGCAAAAACTGTTTTTT.